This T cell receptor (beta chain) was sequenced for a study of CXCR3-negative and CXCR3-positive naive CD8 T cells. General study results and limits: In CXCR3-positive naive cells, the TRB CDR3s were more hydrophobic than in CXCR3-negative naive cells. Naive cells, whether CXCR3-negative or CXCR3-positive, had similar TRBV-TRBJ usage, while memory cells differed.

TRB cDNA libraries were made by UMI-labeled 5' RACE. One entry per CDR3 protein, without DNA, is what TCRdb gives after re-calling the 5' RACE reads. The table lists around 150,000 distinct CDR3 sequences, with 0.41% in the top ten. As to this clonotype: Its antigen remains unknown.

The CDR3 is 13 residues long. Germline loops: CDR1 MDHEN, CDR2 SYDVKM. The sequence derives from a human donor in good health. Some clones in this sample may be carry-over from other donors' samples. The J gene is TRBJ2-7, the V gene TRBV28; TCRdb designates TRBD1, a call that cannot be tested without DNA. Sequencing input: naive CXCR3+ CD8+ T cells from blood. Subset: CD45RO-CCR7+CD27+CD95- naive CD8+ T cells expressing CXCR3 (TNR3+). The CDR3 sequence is CASRTGVVYEQYF.